This TCR beta chain was profiled in a study of T cells after yellow fever vaccination. Study information: In the case of low-cell-number fractions, SMART-Seq v4 Ultra Low Input was used for preparation.

In regard to this clonotype: Its antigen is undetermined.

Study-level points and caveats: Reappearing after the booster were most of the clones from primary vaccination (about 96% CD4, around 90% CD8). Contaminating bulk clonotypes could be abundant in FACS-sorted repertoires.

Each CDR3 protein is one row after TCRdb ran MiXCR on the 5' RACE reads. The repertoire holds hundreds of thousands of distinct CDR3 sequences, with approximately 6% as singletons. From germline, CDR1 is SGHDT and CDR2 YYEEEE. V shed 1 base and J 9 bases; nucleotides not matched to a gene: 8. The CDR3 is 15 residues long. Sequenced here: PBMCs, sampled 5 days after the yellow fever booster vaccination. The TCR was taken from a man aged 25 to 40 who received the YFV17D yellow fever vaccine. The rearrangement links TRBV5-6 to TRBJ2-1, with 9 bases identical to TRBD2. The CDR3: CASSLWAGGPVEQFF. CDR3 nucleotide sequence: TGTGCCAGCAGCTTGTGGGCGGGAGGGCCAGTTGAGCAGTTCTTC.